A single sample gave rise to the 5 T cell receptor beta chains below, sequenced in a study of PD-1 blockade in classical Hodgkin lymphoma (dated by TCRdb to 2018 to 2021). The time point label of this sample denotes: newly diagnosed, previously untreated cHL patient sample. Library method: the immunoSEQ multiplex PCR assay. Entries here come from immuneACCESS through TCRdb and include only in-frame sequences with V and J called. Some clones fail to appear in such tables; in the studies checked, an unresolved V gene covers under half of the shortfall, and the cause of the remainder is unknown. The sample table shows 17,000 or so clones, and roughly 81% are seen once. The top ten hold 7.5% to 9.5% of the sample. The source material was peripheral blood mononuclear cells (PBMCs). All receptors come from a human donor with classical Hodgkin lymphoma.

The V call is TRBV5-1, the J call TRBJ1-2; D is possibly TRBD1 (5 bases). V dropped 4 bases and J dropped 4 bases, with 26 bases sitting between them. The CDR3 is 18 amino acids. CDR1 and CDR2 from the germline V gene are SGHRS and YFSETQ. Here the CDR3 reads CASSQGVRGTSVFYGYTF. The CDR3 DNA is TGCGCCAGCAGCCAGGGTGTGCGAGGAACCTCAGTATTCTATGGCTACACCTTC.

This chain uses TRBV25-1 with TRBJ2-7; no clear D gene. This CDR3 comprises 13 residues. V lost 1 base and J lost 4, with 8 bases in between. From germline, CDR1 is MGHDK and CDR2 SYGVNS. CDR3 residues: CASSESSLYEQYF. CDR3 bases: TGTGCCAGCAGTGAATCAAGCCTTTACGAGCAGTACTTC.

With regard to this clone: At one boundary the junction diverges from the germline segment, which might be a read error. The chain employs TRBV4-2 and TRBJ2-1; 7 bases match TRBD2. CDR1 and CDR2 from the germline V gene are LGHNA and YNFKEQ. This CDR3 spans 12 amino acids. CDR3 in amino acids: CASSESGASALF. The CDR3 bases are TGTGCCAGCAGCGAAAGCGGGGCATCCGCCCTCTTC.

This clone was detected once. The CDR3 DNA reads as TGCGCCAGCAGCTTGGAGGGACAGGGCAATGAGCAGTTCTTC. This codes for CASSLEGQGNEQFF. The chain recombines TRBV5-1 with TRBJ2-1; TRBD1 matches 9 bases. This CDR3 spans 14 amino acids. Germline-derived CDR1 and CDR2 are SGHRS and YFSETQ. V lost 0 bases, J lost 6 bases, and 1 base stayed unmatched.

The chain links TRBV5-1 to TRBJ1-2, with D hard to call. V dropped 5 bases and J dropped 5 bases, with 10 bases sitting between them. CDR3 length: 12 amino acids. Germline-derived CDR1 and CDR2 are SGHRS and YFSETQ. CDR3 in DNA: TGCGCCAGCAGTTTCGACGGTTATGGCTACACCTTC. Protein: CASSFDGYGYTF.